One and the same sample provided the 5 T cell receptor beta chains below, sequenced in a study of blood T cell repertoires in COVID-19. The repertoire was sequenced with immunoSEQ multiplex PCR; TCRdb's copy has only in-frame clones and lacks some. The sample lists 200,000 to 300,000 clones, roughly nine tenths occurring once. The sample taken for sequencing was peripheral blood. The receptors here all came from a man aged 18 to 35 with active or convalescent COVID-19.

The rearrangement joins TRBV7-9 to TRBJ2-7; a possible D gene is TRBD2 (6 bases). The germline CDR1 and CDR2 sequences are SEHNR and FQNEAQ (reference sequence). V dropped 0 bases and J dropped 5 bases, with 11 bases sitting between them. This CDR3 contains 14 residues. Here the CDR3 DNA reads TGTGCCAGCAGCTTAGCGGGAGGTAGGGACGAGCAGTACTTC. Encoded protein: CASSLAGGRDEQYF.

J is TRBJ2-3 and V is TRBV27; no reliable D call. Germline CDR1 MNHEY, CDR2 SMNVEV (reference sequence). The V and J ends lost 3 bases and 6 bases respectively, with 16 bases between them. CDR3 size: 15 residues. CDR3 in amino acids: CASSFIPLIPDTQYF. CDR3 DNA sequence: TGTGCCAGCAGTTTCATTCCCCTAATCCCGGATACGCAGTATTTT.

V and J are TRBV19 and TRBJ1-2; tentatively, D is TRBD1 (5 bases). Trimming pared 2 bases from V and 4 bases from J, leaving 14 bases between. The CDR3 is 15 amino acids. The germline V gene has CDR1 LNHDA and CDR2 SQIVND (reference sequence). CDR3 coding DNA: TGTGCCAGTAGTATAAGGACAATACCGACCTATGGCTACACCTTC. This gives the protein CASSIRTIPTYGYTF.

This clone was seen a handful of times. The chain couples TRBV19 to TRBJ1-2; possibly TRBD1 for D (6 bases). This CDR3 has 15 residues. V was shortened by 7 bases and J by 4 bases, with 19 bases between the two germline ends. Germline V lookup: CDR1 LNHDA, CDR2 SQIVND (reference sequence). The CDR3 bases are TGTGCCAGTACCGCCTCGGCAGGGGCTCTCTATGGCTACACCTTC. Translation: CASTASAGALYGYTF.

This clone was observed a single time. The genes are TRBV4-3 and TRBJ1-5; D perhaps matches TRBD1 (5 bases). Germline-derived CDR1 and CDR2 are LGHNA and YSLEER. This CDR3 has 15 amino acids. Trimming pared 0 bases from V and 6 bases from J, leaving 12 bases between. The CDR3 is CASSQEPRGTQPQHF. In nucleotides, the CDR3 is TGCGCCAGCAGCCAAGAACCGCGGGGGACTCAGCCCCAGCATTTT.